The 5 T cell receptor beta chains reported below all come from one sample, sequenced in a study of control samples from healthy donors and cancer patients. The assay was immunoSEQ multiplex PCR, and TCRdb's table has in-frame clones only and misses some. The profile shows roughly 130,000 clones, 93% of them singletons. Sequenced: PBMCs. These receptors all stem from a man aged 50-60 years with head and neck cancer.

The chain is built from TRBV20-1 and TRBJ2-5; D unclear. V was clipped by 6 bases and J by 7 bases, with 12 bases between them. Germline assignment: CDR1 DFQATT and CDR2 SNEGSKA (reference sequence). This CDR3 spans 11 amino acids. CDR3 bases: TGCAGTGCCGTTCTAGGCGGGACCCAGTACTTC. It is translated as CSAVLGGTQYF.

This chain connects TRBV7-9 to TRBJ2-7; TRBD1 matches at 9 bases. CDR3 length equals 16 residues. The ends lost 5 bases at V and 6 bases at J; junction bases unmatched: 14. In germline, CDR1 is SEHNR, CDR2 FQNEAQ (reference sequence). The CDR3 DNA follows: TGTGCCAGCAGCACTGACAGGGGGATTTTCCGAGGCGAGCAGTACTTC. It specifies CASSTDRGIFRGEQYF.

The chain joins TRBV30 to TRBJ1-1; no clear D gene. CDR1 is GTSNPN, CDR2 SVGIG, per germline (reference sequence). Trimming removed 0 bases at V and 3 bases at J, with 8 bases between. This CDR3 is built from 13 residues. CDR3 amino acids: CAWSVLPYTEAFF. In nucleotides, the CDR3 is TGTGCCTGGAGTGTTCTGCCGTACACTGAAGCTTTCTTT.

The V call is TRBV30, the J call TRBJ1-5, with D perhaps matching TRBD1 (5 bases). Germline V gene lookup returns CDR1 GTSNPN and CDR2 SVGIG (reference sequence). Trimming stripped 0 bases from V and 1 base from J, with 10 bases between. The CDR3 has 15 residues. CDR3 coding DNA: TGTGCCTGGAGTGTAATGGGGGTCAGCAATCAGCCCCAGCATTTT. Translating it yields CAWSVMGVSNQPQHF.

DNA for the CDR3: TGTGCCAGCAGCCGTGACTCCGTATTGGTCTATGGCTACACCTTC. Translation: CASSRDSVLVYGYTF. The chain carries TRBV28 and TRBJ1-2, with D unresolved. The germline CDR1 and CDR2 sequences are MDHEN and SYDVKM. The germline V and J ends were trimmed by 6 bases and 4 bases, with 18 bases remaining between them. The CDR3 is 15 amino acids.